The TCR beta chain under discussion was sequenced for a study of blood T cell repertoires in COVID-19. Only in-frame clones appear in the TCRdb table, and some are missing; sequencing was by immunoSEQ multiplex PCR. The sample carries approximately 270,000 clones, about 90% recorded once. The CDR3 extends over 16 amino acids. The germline V gene has CDR1 WNHNN and CDR2 SYGVQD (reference sequence). Germline trimming cut 3 bases from V and 0 bases from J; bases unmatched to any gene: 3. This receptor was taken from a human donor in a cohort exposed to, infected with or recovered from COVID-19 (not recorded which). The donor label of this sample is uncertain. V gene TRBV10-1 combines with J gene TRBJ2-2, with TRBD2 identical over 8 bases. The sample comprised PBMCs or T cells enriched from blood (not recorded which). For the CDR3, the DNA is TGCGCCAGCAGTGACCCTAGCGGGCCGAACACCGGGGAGCTGTTTTTT. Residues: CASSDPSGPNTGELFF.